Reported below is one T cell receptor beta chain. Clones were read by immunoSEQ multiplex PCR, and TCRdb kept only the in-frame ones, dropping some. This sample has roughly 430,000 clones, with 70% to 90% found just once. The length of the CDR3 is 13 residues. V shed 1 base and J shed 4 bases, with 5 bases lying between them. Germline V lookup: CDR1 MGHRA, CDR2 YSYEKL. The sample comes from a study of blood T cell repertoires in COVID-19. The rearrangement joins TRBV4-1 to TRBJ1-5; D remains unclear. Input material: PBMCs or T cells enriched from blood (not recorded which). The clonotype comes from a woman aged 18-35 years who had been exposed to COVID-19. CDR3 DNA: TGCGCCAGCAGCCAAGTTAGTAATCAGCCCCAGCATTTT. Translated, it gives CASSQVSNQPQHF.